This T cell receptor (beta chain) was sequenced in a study of CD8+ T cells in alopecia areata. The CDR3 length is 14 residues. In germline, CDR1 is PRHDT, CDR2 FYEKMQ (reference sequence). J gave up 4 bases and V 7 bases, and 4 bases lay outside the gene matches. RNA, once extracted, was reverse transcribed into cDNA for use as the sequencing template. Clones were read by immunoSEQ multiplex PCR, and TCRdb kept only the in-frame ones, dropping some. Of about 150,000 clones listed, 40% to 60% are singletons. Individuals with alopecia areata gave both lesional scalp punch biopsies and peripheral blood for collection.

This sequence originates from a human donor with alopecia areata. J is TRBJ2-3 and V is TRBV13, with 11 bases lining up with TRBD2. Here the sequenced sample was CD8+ T cells sorted from blood, taken at week 0. This chain's CDR3 is CASTLAGGSDTQYF. Written as DNA, the CDR3 is TGTGCCAGCACCCTAGCGGGGGGATCAGATACGCAGTATTTT.